Listed below are T cell receptor beta chains from one sample, sequenced in a study of CD8 T cells in Susac syndrome. TCRdb processed the immunoSEQ multiplex PCR reads anew with MiXCR; each CDR3 protein has one entry. This sample has more than 55,000 distinct CDR3 sequences, with around 93% found just once. The source material was CD8+ T cells from PBMCs. The receptors derive from a human donor in good health. CDR3s leave out the opening cysteine and the closing phenylalanine or tryptophan. The order of the fields is V gene, J gene, D gene, clone size, CDR3 protein. D genes are given only for firm matches. Rows give clone size only sometimes, using once, few, many, or a class for an expanded clone.

v_gene: TRBV19; j_gene: TRBJ2-5; d_gene: TRBD1; abundance: NA; CDR3aa: ASSIGTALETQY
v_gene: TRBV29-1; j_gene: TRBJ1-2; d_gene: TRBD1; abundance: NA; CDR3aa: SVVGTGGYGYT
v_gene: TRBV7-9; j_gene: TRBJ2-5; d_gene: TRBD2; abundance: NA; CDR3aa: ASSFASHSGGQETQY
v_gene: TRBV7-9; j_gene: TRBJ2-5; d_gene: NA; abundance: NA; CDR3aa: ASSTSRTALETQY
v_gene: TRBV2; j_gene: TRBJ1-1; d_gene: NA; abundance: NA; CDR3aa: ASSPPGMAEAF
v_gene: TRBV19; j_gene: TRBJ2-1; d_gene: TRBD2; abundance: once; CDR3aa: ASTASGGAANEQF
v_gene: TRBV24-1; j_gene: TRBJ1-1; d_gene: NA; abundance: NA; CDR3aa: ATRERDTEAF
v_gene: TRBV19; j_gene: TRBJ1-5; d_gene: NA; abundance: NA; CDR3aa: ASSDSSNQPQH
v_gene: TRBV6-1; j_gene: TRBJ2-3; d_gene: NA; abundance: once; CDR3aa: ASSESDRLPDTQY
v_gene: TRBV2; j_gene: TRBJ2-3; d_gene: TRBD1; abundance: NA; CDR3aa: ASSEGQGLRDTQY
v_gene: TRBV4-2; j_gene: TRBJ2-1; d_gene: NA; abundance: few; CDR3aa: ASSQETSYNEQF
v_gene: TRBV29-1; j_gene: TRBJ2-5; d_gene: NA; abundance: NA; CDR3aa: SAPTDSIQETQY
v_gene: TRBV7-9; j_gene: TRBJ1-1; d_gene: NA; abundance: NA; CDR3aa: ASSLPGVGTEAF
v_gene: TRBV7-6; j_gene: TRBJ2-7; d_gene: TRBD1; abundance: NA; CDR3aa: ASSLGGTGSYEQY
v_gene: TRBV25-1; j_gene: TRBJ2-7; d_gene: NA; abundance: NA; CDR3aa: ASSASGYEQY
v_gene: TRBV11-2; j_gene: TRBJ1-2; d_gene: TRBD1; abundance: NA; CDR3aa: ASSFGPGTGYGYT
v_gene: TRBV13; j_gene: TRBJ2-3; d_gene: NA; abundance: NA; CDR3aa: ASSLQGEDTQY
v_gene: TRBV9; j_gene: TRBJ2-1; d_gene: TRBD1; abundance: NA; CDR3aa: ASSPSGGAPGVYNEQF
v_gene: TRBV5-4; j_gene: TRBJ1-5; d_gene: NA; abundance: NA; CDR3aa: ASSSKGKLVSNQPQH
v_gene: TRBV9; j_gene: TRBJ1-1; d_gene: NA; abundance: NA; CDR3aa: ASSVAGGAGVNTEAF
v_gene: TRBV19; j_gene: TRBJ2-3; d_gene: TRBD2; abundance: NA; CDR3aa: ASSPLAGGADTQY
v_gene: TRBV28; j_gene: TRBJ2-5; d_gene: TRBD2; abundance: NA; CDR3aa: ASSSSGGAWETQY
v_gene: TRBV7-2; j_gene: TRBJ1-2; d_gene: NA; abundance: NA; CDR3aa: ASSSILQNYGYT
v_gene: TRBV4-1; j_gene: TRBJ2-2; d_gene: NA; abundance: NA; CDR3aa: ASSPPGELF
v_gene: TRBV5-4; j_gene: TRBJ2-2; d_gene: NA; abundance: NA; CDR3aa: ASSWGPGELF
v_gene: TRBV29-1; j_gene: TRBJ1-2; d_gene: NA; abundance: NA; CDR3aa: SVESRGVLYGYT
v_gene: TRBV7-8; j_gene: TRBJ1-1; d_gene: TRBD1; abundance: NA; CDR3aa: ASSDSPRGRITAF
v_gene: TRBV4-3; j_gene: TRBJ1-1; d_gene: NA; abundance: NA; CDR3aa: ASSLTTGMNTEAF
v_gene: TRBV6-5; j_gene: TRBJ1-2; d_gene: NA; abundance: NA; CDR3aa: ASSLGGDANYGYT
v_gene: TRBV3-1; j_gene: TRBJ2-5; d_gene: TRBD2; abundance: NA; CDR3aa: ASSLEGRGAETQY
v_gene: TRBV20-1; j_gene: TRBJ2-2; d_gene: NA; abundance: NA; CDR3aa: SARDPPGPGELF
v_gene: TRBV18; j_gene: TRBJ1-1; d_gene: NA; abundance: NA; CDR3aa: ASSPRSYSESF
v_gene: TRBV27; j_gene: TRBJ2-1; d_gene: NA; abundance: NA; CDR3aa: ASTSHNEQF
v_gene: TRBV29-1; j_gene: TRBJ2-7; d_gene: TRBD1; abundance: NA; CDR3aa: SVPGGGQGATMYEQY
v_gene: TRBV4-3; j_gene: TRBJ2-6; d_gene: TRBD2; abundance: NA; CDR3aa: ASSPTSGGTGANVLT
v_gene: TRBV19; j_gene: TRBJ2-5; d_gene: TRBD1; abundance: NA; CDR3aa: ASSGQKGTQY
v_gene: TRBV12-3/TRBV12-4; j_gene: TRBJ2-2; d_gene: NA; abundance: once; CDR3aa: ASREMWTANTGELF
v_gene: TRBV7-2; j_gene: TRBJ2-7; d_gene: NA; abundance: NA; CDR3aa: ASRAGQAYEQY
v_gene: TRBV6-6; j_gene: TRBJ2-1; d_gene: NA; abundance: NA; CDR3aa: ASSYSIGGDEQF
v_gene: TRBV9; j_gene: TRBJ2-5; d_gene: NA; abundance: NA; CDR3aa: ASSGLGRMQETQY
v_gene: TRBV12-3/TRBV12-4; j_gene: TRBJ2-5; d_gene: NA; abundance: NA; CDR3aa: ASSLHRETQY
v_gene: TRBV28; j_gene: TRBJ2-5; d_gene: NA; abundance: NA; CDR3aa: ASSSSSAEPETQY
v_gene: TRBV19; j_gene: TRBJ1-5; d_gene: NA; abundance: NA; CDR3aa: ASSVGPNQPQH
v_gene: TRBV7-9; j_gene: TRBJ2-1; d_gene: TRBD1; abundance: NA; CDR3aa: ASSLRAGQGITGNEQF
v_gene: TRBV6-2/TRBV6-3; j_gene: TRBJ1-1; d_gene: NA; abundance: NA; CDR3aa: ASSYSKRRNTEAF
v_gene: TRBV12-3/TRBV12-4; j_gene: TRBJ2-5; d_gene: NA; abundance: NA; CDR3aa: ASSLSGLGRTQY
v_gene: TRBV28; j_gene: TRBJ1-3; d_gene: NA; abundance: NA; CDR3aa: ASSFSGASGNTIY
v_gene: TRBV30; j_gene: TRBJ2-7; d_gene: NA; abundance: NA; CDR3aa: AWSVYGGAY
v_gene: TRBV9; j_gene: TRBJ1-2; d_gene: NA; abundance: NA; CDR3aa: ASSALLQGTSYGYT
v_gene: TRBV4-1; j_gene: TRBJ1-2; d_gene: NA; abundance: NA; CDR3aa: ASSQVAGRGEGYT
v_gene: TRBV6-5; j_gene: TRBJ1-2; d_gene: NA; abundance: NA; CDR3aa: ASWGVGIYGYT
v_gene: TRBV28; j_gene: TRBJ2-6; d_gene: NA; abundance: NA; CDR3aa: ASSNLGAGANVLT
v_gene: TRBV7-6; j_gene: TRBJ2-7; d_gene: NA; abundance: NA; CDR3aa: ASSFREGEEEQY
v_gene: TRBV4-1; j_gene: TRBJ1-1; d_gene: NA; abundance: NA; CDR3aa: ASSQVQTDEAF
v_gene: TRBV5-1; j_gene: TRBJ1-1; d_gene: TRBD1; abundance: once; CDR3aa: ASSYRGTEAF
v_gene: TRBV27; j_gene: TRBJ2-3; d_gene: NA; abundance: NA; CDR3aa: ASSLSRQATDTQY
v_gene: TRBV13; j_gene: TRBJ2-7; d_gene: TRBD1; abundance: NA; CDR3aa: ASSPSGQDAWYEQY
v_gene: TRBV15; j_gene: TRBJ1-5; d_gene: NA; abundance: once; CDR3aa: ATSRDGEPYQPQH
v_gene: TRBV13; j_gene: TRBJ1-3; d_gene: NA; abundance: NA; CDR3aa: ASSSMSRNTIY